Below, 30 T cell receptor beta chains from the same sample are listed, as sequenced in a study of CD8 T cells in Susac syndrome. The RNA input was roughly 0.45 to 1 ug, and it was reverse transcribed with random hexamers. TCRdb passed the immunoSEQ multiplex PCR reads through MiXCR, listing each CDR3 protein once. The sample has some 250,000 distinct CDR3 sequences, roughly 95% seen once. Specimen: CD4+ T cells from PBMCs. These receptors came from a human donor with Susac syndrome.

V gene TRBV18 combines with J gene TRBJ1-1; perhaps TRBD1 as D (5 bases). Germline lookup yields CDR1 KGHSH and CDR2 LQKENI. This CDR3 has 13 amino acids. V was shortened by 5 bases and J by 6 bases, with 13 bases between the two germline ends. The CDR3 region is CASSDQGSAEAFF. For the CDR3, the DNA is TGTGCCAGCTCAGACCAGGGAAGCGCTGAAGCTTTCTTT.

The V and J genes are TRBV19 and TRBJ2-2, with 9 bases lining up with TRBD2. Looked up from germline, CDR1 is LNHDA and CDR2 is SQIVND (reference sequence). The V segment lost 6 bases and the J segment 0 bases; nucleotides outside the gene matches: 8. The CDR3 sequence is 17 residues long. In DNA, the CDR3 is TGTGCCAGTAGCATCGCTGCTAGCGGGACGAACACCGGGGAGCTGTTTTTT. Protein: CASSIAASGTNTGELFF.

This clonotype was seen only once. J is TRBJ2-1 and V is TRBV28, with D perhaps matching TRBD1 (6 bases). The V end lost 2 bases, the J end lost 4 bases, and 9 bases lay between the germline ends. Germline V gene lookup returns CDR1 MDHEN and CDR2 SYDVKM. This CDR3 comprises 14 residues. The CDR3 DNA sequence: TGTGCCAGCAGTTTAGGGACATCGTACAATGAGCAGTTCTTC. As protein: CASSLGTSYNEQFF.

This rearrangement joins TRBV20-1 to TRBJ2-1; 9 bases match TRBD2. Germline V gives CDR1 DFQATT, CDR2 SNEGSKA (reference sequence). The length of the CDR3 is 14 residues. V lost 5 bases and J lost 4; bases outside the gene matches: 6. Written as DNA, the CDR3 is TGCAGTGCTCGCGCGGGAGGGCCTTACAATGAGCAGTTCTTC. This gives the protein CSARAGGPYNEQFF.

V gene TRBV18 combines with J gene TRBJ1-1; D unclear. V lost 2 bases and J 0 bases, leaving 7 bases between the germline ends. The germline V gene has CDR1 KGHSH and CDR2 LQKENI. The CDR3 has 14 residues. Here the CDR3 reads CASSPADMNTEAFF. The CDR3 DNA sequence: TGTGCCAGCTCACCAGCTGACATGAACACTGAAGCTTTCTTT.

This clonotype appeared a single time. The V gene is TRBV28, the J gene TRBJ1-1; 7 bases match TRBD1. The junction had 9 bases not matched to a gene; V was cut back by 5 bases and J by 3 bases. This CDR3 spans 15 amino acids. Germline V gene data show CDR1 as MDHEN and CDR2 as SYDVKM. Written as DNA, the CDR3 is TGTGCCAGCAGTGAATGGACAGGTCTATACACTGAAGCTTTCTTT. Its translation: CASSEWTGLYTEAFF.

The chain couples TRBV5-4 to TRBJ2-7; D call uncertain. CDR1 is SGHNT and CDR2 is YYREEE in the germline V gene (reference sequence). V shed 4 bases and J shed 3 bases, with 14 bases lying between them. The CDR3 is made up of 14 amino acids. This chain's CDR3 is CASSQRNEYYEQYF. The DNA for the CDR3 is TGTGCCAGCAGCCAACGAAACGAGTACTACGAGCAGTACTTC.

The V gene is TRBV10-3, the J gene TRBJ2-2, with D tentatively TRBD2 (5 bases). The germline V and J ends were trimmed by 6 bases and 5 bases, with 10 bases remaining between them. This CDR3 comprises 13 residues. Germline V gene sequence: CDR1 ENHRY, CDR2 SYGVKD. CDR3 region: CAIRAASTGELFF. CDR3 coding DNA: TGTGCCATCAGAGCGGCTTCAACCGGGGAGCTGTTTTTT.

J is TRBJ1-5 and V is TRBV29-1; possible D gene TRBD1, 5 bases. V was clipped by 7 bases and J by 3 bases, with 10 bases between them. The CDR3 covers 12 residues. Germline V gene data show CDR1 as SQVTM and CDR2 as ANQGSEA. Here the CDR3 DNA reads TGCAGCGCTCAGGGCGCCAATCAGCCCCAGCATTTT. Its protein is CSAQGANQPQHF. Full variable domain (missing parts from reference TRBV29-1 and TRBJ1-5): SAVISQKPSRDICQRGTSLTIQCQVDSQVTMMFWYRQQPGQSLTLIATANQGSEATYESGFVIDKFPISRPNLTFSTLTVSNMSPEDSSIYLCSAQGANQPQHFGDGTRLSIL.

The chain combines TRBV14 with TRBJ2-6; 7 bases are shared with TRBD1. The CDR3 is 18 residues long. V shed 3 bases and J 0 bases; nucleotides not matched to a gene: 8. The germline gives CDR1 SGHDN, CDR2 FVKESK. This CDR3 reads CASSHRTGRHSGANVLTF. DNA for the CDR3: TGTGCCAGCAGCCACCGGACAGGACGTCACTCTGGGGCCAACGTCCTGACTTTC.

This rearrangement joins TRBV20-1 to TRBJ1-2; D is unresolved. Germline V lookup: CDR1 DFQATT, CDR2 SNEGSKA (reference sequence). V lost 0 bases to trimming and J lost 12 bases, with 17 bases between them. The CDR3 loop spans 13 amino acids. CDR3 in DNA: TGCAGTGCTAGAGATACGCCGGGGAAGTCGGACACCTTC. Amino acid sequence: CSARDTPGKSDTF.

The genes are TRBV4-2 and TRBJ2-3; 8 bases match TRBD1. The CDR3 totals 15 residues. The germline CDR1 and CDR2 sequences are LGHNA and YNFKEQ. V dropped 5 bases and J dropped 0; count of bases not matched to a gene: 4. The CDR3 nucleotides read TGTGCCAGCAGCGACCGGACAGGGAGCACAGATACGCAGTATTTT. It specifies CASSDRTGSTDTQYF.

The count of this clonotype is one. The chain is built from TRBV4-1 and TRBJ2-7; D is uncertain. The CDR3 extends over 15 amino acids. The V and J ends lost 0 bases and 4 bases respectively, with 13 bases between them. Looked up from germline, CDR1 is MGHRA and CDR2 is YSYEKL. In nucleotides, the CDR3 is TGCGCCAGCAGCCAAGATCCCCAGTTCCATTACGAGCAGTACTTC. Protein product: CASSQDPQFHYEQYF.

This chain connects TRBV30 to TRBJ1-2; D gene ambiguous. CDR1 and CDR2 (germline): GTSNPN, SVGIG (reference sequence). The V end was cut by 4 bases, the J end by 3 bases, with 9 bases between. The CDR3 loop spans 12 amino acids. In nucleotides, the CDR3 is TGTGCCTGGAATTCGGAGGACTATGGCTACACCTTC. Protein product: CAWNSEDYGYTF.

The V gene is TRBV11-1, the J gene TRBJ2-1; a weak D match, TRBD2 (5 bases). CDR3 length: 16 residues. In germline, CDR1 is SGHAT, CDR2 FQDESV (reference sequence). V gave up 1 base and J gave up 4 bases, with 14 bases separating them. CDR3 DNA sequence: TGTGCCAGCAGCTTAGGCAGCGGCCGTTCTTACAATGAGCAGTTCTTC. Residues: CASSLGSGRSYNEQFF.

The V gene is TRBV7-2, the J gene TRBJ2-1; 9 bases align to TRBD2. The V gene's germline CDR1 is SGHTA and CDR2 FQGNSA. CDR3 length: 15 residues. After removal of 7 bases from V and 5 bases from J, the junction contained 9 bases not matched to a gene. The CDR3 DNA is TGTGCCAGCACCTGGGGGCTAGCGGGACACAATGAGCAGTTCTTC. Amino acid sequence: CASTWGLAGHNEQFF.

The chain is built from TRBV30 and TRBJ2-7; D unclear. Germline V gene data show CDR1 as GTSNPN and CDR2 as SVGIG (reference sequence). The CDR3 is made up of 11 amino acids. Deletions cut 4 bases from V and 5 bases from J, with 9 bases between. The chain's CDR3 is CAWKVWDEQYF. The CDR3 coding sequence is TGTGCCTGGAAGGTCTGGGACGAGCAGTACTTC.

The chain is built from TRBV23-1 and TRBJ2-5, with a possible D match to TRBD1 (6 bases). TRBV23-1 is marked as an open reading frame, function uncertain. The CDR3 length is 15 residues. Trimming took 8 bases from V and 0 from J, leaving 16 bases between them. Here the CDR3 DNA reads TGCGCCAGCTCTCTCCGGGACAAACACCAAGAGACCCAGTACTTC. It is translated as CASSLRDKHQETQYF.

This sequence joins TRBV30 and TRBJ2-7, with D possibly called TRBD1 or TRBD2 (5 bases each). The length of the CDR3 is 14 residues. CDR1 is GTSNPN and CDR2 is SVGIG in the germline V gene (reference sequence). V gave up 6 bases and J gave up 1 base, with 16 bases separating them. The CDR3 is CACSRLGRSYEQYF. CDR3 nucleotides: TGTGCCTGCAGTCGGCTGGGACGGTCCTACGAGCAGTACTTC.

V gene TRBV5-1 combines with J gene TRBJ2-3; D unresolved. The V end was cut by 0 bases, the J end by 2 bases, with 10 bases between. The CDR3 spans 15 residues. Per the germline V gene, CDR1 is SGHRS and CDR2 is YFSETQ. CDR3 sequence reads: CASSLGSRITDTQYF. CDR3 coding DNA: TGCGCCAGCAGCTTGGGGTCGCGGATCACAGATACGCAGTATTTT.

The chain recombines TRBV20-1 with TRBJ1-5; TRBD1 matches 7 bases. J gave up 0 bases and V 3 bases, and 2 bases lay outside the gene matches. From germline, CDR1 is DFQATT and CDR2 SNEGSKA (reference sequence). This CDR3 has 14 residues. The CDR3 DNA sequence: TGCAGTGCTAGTGGGACAGTTAGCAATCAGCCCCAGCATTTT. As protein: CSASGTVSNQPQHF.

V gene TRBV7-9 combines with J gene TRBJ2-7, with TRBD1 identical over 11 bases. V gave up 7 bases and J gave up 5 bases; unmatched junction bases: 10. From germline, CDR1 is SEHNR and CDR2 FQNEAQ (reference sequence). The CDR3 sequence is 15 residues long. Here the CDR3 reads CASTLGDRGNNEQYF. The CDR3 nucleotides are TGTGCCAGCACTCTAGGGGACAGGGGGAATAACGAGCAGTACTTC. The entire variable domain, with the rest obtained from reference TRBV7-9 and TRBJ2-7, is as follows: DTGVSQNPRHKITKRGQNVTFRCDPISEHNRLYWYRQTLGQGPEFLTYFQNEAQLEKSRLLSDRFSAERPKGSFSTLEIQRTEQGDSAMYLCASTLGDRGNNEQYFGPGTRLTVT.

The genes are TRBV7-9 and TRBJ2-7; TRBD1 matches 7 bases. This CDR3 is built from 14 residues. CDR1 SEHNR and CDR2 FQNEAQ come from the germline V gene (reference sequence). The ends lost 0 bases at V and 5 bases at J; junction bases unmatched: 4. DNA for the CDR3: TGTGCCAGCAGCTTAGCGGGGACAGATAACGAGCAGTACTTC. It encodes CASSLAGTDNEQYF.

The chain couples TRBV20-1 to TRBJ2-7; D remains unclear. Germline loops: CDR1 DFQATT, CDR2 SNEGSKA (reference sequence). The V end was cut by 6 bases, the J end by 4 bases, with 7 bases between. The CDR3 is 10 residues long. DNA of the CDR3: TGCAGTGCCGCGGAGTACGAGCAGTACTTC. It is translated as CSAAEYEQYF.

The V and J genes are TRBV29-1 and TRBJ2-2; 12 bases are shared with TRBD2. The J segment lost 2 bases and the V segment lost 6 bases, leaving 16 bases of the junction unmatched. There are 19 residues in the CDR3. CDR1 is SQVTM, CDR2 ANQGSEA, per germline. The DNA for the CDR3 is TGCAGCGTCCCCGGCCGTCTAGCGGGAGGGCCGACAAACACCGGGGAGCTGTTTTTT. It encodes CSVPGRLAGGPTNTGELFF.

The chain links TRBV30 to TRBJ2-6; no clear D. The CDR3 is 17 residues long. The V gene lost 2 bases and the J gene lost 0 bases, with 14 bases spanning the gap. CDR1 GTSNPN and CDR2 SVGIG come from the germline V gene (reference sequence). The CDR3 loop reads CAWSSLRSSSGANVLTF. CDR3 bases: TGTGCCTGGAGTTCCCTGCGGTCCAGCTCTGGGGCCAACGTCCTGACTTTC. Variable domain in full (rest from reference TRBV30 and TRBJ2-6): SQTIHQWPATLVQPVGSPLSLECTVEGTSNPNLYWYRQAAGRGLQLLFYSVGIGQISSEVPQNLSASRPQDRQFILSSKKLLLSDSGFYLCAWSSLRSSSGANVLTFGAGSRLTVL.

The chain couples TRBV25-1 to TRBJ1-5; tentatively, D is TRBD1 (5 bases). With 4 bases removed from V and 7 bases from J, the gap between germline ends came to 11 bases. The CDR3 covers 13 residues. Germline CDR1 is MGHDK and CDR2 is SYGVNS. The CDR3, as DNA: TGTGCCAGCAGTGTTGGGGGGTCGCAGCCCCAGCATTTT. This codes for CASSVGGSQPQHF.

The chain combines TRBV2 with TRBJ2-3; unclear D gene. Trimming pared 1 base from V and 2 bases from J, leaving 10 bases between. The CDR3 is 15 amino acids. Germline V lookup: CDR1 SNHLY, CDR2 FYNNEI. DNA of the CDR3: TGTGCCAGCAGTGAAGATTGGCGGATCACAGATACGCAGTATTTT. Its protein product is CASSEDWRITDTQYF.

The J gene is TRBJ2-7, the V gene TRBV11-3; a weak D match, TRBD1 (6 bases). Germline V gene data show CDR1 as SGHNT and CDR2 as YENEEA. The CDR3 runs to 14 residues. V gave up 6 bases and J gave up 3 bases, with 15 bases separating them. The CDR3 reads CASSFDRTHYEQYF. The CDR3 DNA reads as TGTGCCAGCAGTTTCGACAGGACCCACTACGAGCAGTACTTC.

The J gene is TRBJ1-5, the V gene TRBV19; TRBD1 agrees at 7 bases. After removal of 9 bases from V and 4 bases from J, the junction contained 12 bases not matched to a gene. Germline assignment: CDR1 LNHDA and CDR2 SQIVND (reference sequence). The CDR3 is 15 residues long. The CDR3 DNA sequence: TGTGCCAGCAGGGGGGGGGACAGACCAAATCAGCCCCAGCATTTT. Its protein is CASRGGDRPNQPQHF.